The TCR beta chain described here comes from a study of a mutant IDH1 vaccine in newly diagnosed glioma. Background on the study: Across weeks 1, 3, 5, 7, 11, 15, 19 and 23, patients received a vaccination each time, eight in all. Patients began vaccination 4-6 weeks after radiotherapy alone, or with temozolomide cycles. Sex distribution of treated patients was approximately 60% male and around 38% female; mean age was around 40 years.

Notes on the study in general: Overall, more than 80% of patients had vaccine-induced immune responses.

The CDR3 runs 15 residues. V was clipped by 1 base and J by 3 bases, with 11 bases between them. Germline-derived CDR1 and CDR2 are KGHSH and LQKENI. Sequencing was performed with immunoSEQ multiplex PCR; in TCRdb, only in-frame clones are kept and a portion is missing. The table includes around 50,000 clones, 85% to 90% detected once. Time point reported: week 5, during vaccination. One vaccine dose held 300 ug of mutant IDH1 20-mer peptide and came with topical imiquimod. A note on this clone: The target antigen is unknown.

This chain joins TRBV18 and TRBJ2-3, with a tentative D call TRBD2 (6 bases). This sequence was found in a woman in her 40s with glioma. Sequences were derived from PBMCs, sampled from a glioma patient whose treatment included an IDH1 peptide vaccine. The CDR3 sequence is CASSPRGGETDTQYF. The DNA of the CDR3 is TGTGCCAGCTCACCACGGGGCGGGGAGACAGATACGCAGTATTTT.